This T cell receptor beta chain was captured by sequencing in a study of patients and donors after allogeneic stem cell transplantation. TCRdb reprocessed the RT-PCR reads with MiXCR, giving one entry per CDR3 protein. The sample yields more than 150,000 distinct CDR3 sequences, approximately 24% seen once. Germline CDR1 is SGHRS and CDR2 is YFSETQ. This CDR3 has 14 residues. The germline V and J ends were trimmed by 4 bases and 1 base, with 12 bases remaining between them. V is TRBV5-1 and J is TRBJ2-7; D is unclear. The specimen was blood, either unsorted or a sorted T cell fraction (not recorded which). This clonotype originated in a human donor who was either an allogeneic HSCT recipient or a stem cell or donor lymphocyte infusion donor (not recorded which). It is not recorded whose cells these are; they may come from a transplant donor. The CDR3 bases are TGCGCCAGCAGCCCGCCGGACCGGTCCTACGAGCAGTACTTC. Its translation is CASSPPDRSYEQYF.